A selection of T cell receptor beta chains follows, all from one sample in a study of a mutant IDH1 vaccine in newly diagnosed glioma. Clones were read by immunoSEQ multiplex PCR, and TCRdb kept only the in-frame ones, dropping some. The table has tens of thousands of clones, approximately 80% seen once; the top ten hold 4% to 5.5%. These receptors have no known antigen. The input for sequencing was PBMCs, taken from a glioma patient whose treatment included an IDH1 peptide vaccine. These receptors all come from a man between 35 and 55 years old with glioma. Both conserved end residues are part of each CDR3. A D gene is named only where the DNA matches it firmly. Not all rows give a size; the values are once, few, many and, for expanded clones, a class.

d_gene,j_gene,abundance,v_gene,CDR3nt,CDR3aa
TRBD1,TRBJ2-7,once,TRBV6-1,TGTGCCAGCTCCCCCCGTTCAGGGGGCTTCTACGAGCAGTACTTC,CASSPRSGGFYEQYF
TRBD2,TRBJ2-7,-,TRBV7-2,TGTGCCAGCAGCTTAGGGCCGGGAGGCCTCTCCTACGAGCAGTACTTC,CASSLGPGGLSYEQYF
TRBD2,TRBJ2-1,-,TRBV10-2,TGCGCCAGCAGTGGAAGACTAGCGGACACTACAACCAATGAGCAGTTCTTC,CASSGRLADTTTNEQFF
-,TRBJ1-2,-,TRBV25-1,TGTGCCAGCAGTGCCTCAATACAGAATTTCTATGGCTACACCTTC,CASSASIQNFYGYTF
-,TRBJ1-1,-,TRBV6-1,TGTGCCAGCACCACAACAGTCGGAACTGAAGCTTTCTTT,CASTTTVGTEAFF
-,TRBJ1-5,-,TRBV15,TGTGCCACCAGCAGAGTGGAGTATCAGCCCCAGCATTTT,CATSRVEYQPQHF
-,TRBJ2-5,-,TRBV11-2,TGTGCCAGCAGCGCACCCGGGACGCTGGGGGAGACCCAGTACTTC,CASSAPGTLGETQYF
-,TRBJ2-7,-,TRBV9,TGTGCCAGCAGCTTGCGGCCAGGCATCTCCTACGAGCAGTACTTC,CASSLRPGISYEQYF
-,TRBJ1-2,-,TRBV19,TGTGCCAGTAGTATCCGGGGCTTCACTGGCTACACCTTC,CASSIRGFTGYTF
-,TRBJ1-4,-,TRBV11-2,TGTGCCAGCAGCCCCTTCGGGGCAACTAATGAAAAACTGTTTTTT,CASSPFGATNEKLFF
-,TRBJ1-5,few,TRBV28,TGTGCCAGCAGATCTCCAGGGGACCTCCAGCCCCAGCATTTT,CASRSPGDLQPQHF
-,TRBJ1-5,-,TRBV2,TGTGCCAGCAGTCCCGGCGACACCCCAAATCAGCCCCAGCATTTT,CASSPGDTPNQPQHF
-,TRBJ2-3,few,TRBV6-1,TGTGCCAGCAGTGAATTGGGGCCGCAGTATTTT,CASSELGPQYF
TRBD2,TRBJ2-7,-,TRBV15,TGTGCCACCAGCAGAGGGAGTAGGGGACTAGGAGGCGAGCAGTACTTC,CATSRGSRGLGGEQYF
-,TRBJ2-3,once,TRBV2,TGTGCCAGCAGCCGACTTCGGAATACGCAGTATTTT,CASSRLRNTQYF
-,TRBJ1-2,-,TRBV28,TGTGCCAGCAGTTTACTAGGGATGGTCTATGGCTACACCTTC,CASSLLGMVYGYTF
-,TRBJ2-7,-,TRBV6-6,TGTGCCAGCAGCCCCGGGGCCAGCGGTCGGTACTTC,CASSPGASGRYF
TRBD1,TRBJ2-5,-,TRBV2,TGTGCCAGCAGTTCCGGGACAGGTCAGAAAGAGACCCAGTACTTC,CASSSGTGQKETQYF
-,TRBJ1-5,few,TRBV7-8,TGTGCCAGCATCAAGGAGGGGTCCCGTTTCAATCAGCCCCAGCATTTT,CASIKEGSRFNQPQHF
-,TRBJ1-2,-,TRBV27,TGTGCCAGCAGTCTCCAGGGCGTGGGACAAAGAAACTATGGCTACACCTTC,CASSLQGVGQRNYGYTF
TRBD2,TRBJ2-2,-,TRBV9,TGTGCCAGCAGCGCCTCCCTAGCGGGAGCCACCGGGGAGCTGTTTTTT,CASSASLAGATGELFF
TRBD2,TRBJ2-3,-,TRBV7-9,TGTGCCAGCAGCAGCGGGAGGGTTACCCTCGGCACAGATACGCAGTATTTT,CASSSGRVTLGTDTQYF
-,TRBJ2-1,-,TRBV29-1,TGCAGCGTTGAAGGGATGAACTCGTACAATGAGCAGTTCTTC,CSVEGMNSYNEQFF
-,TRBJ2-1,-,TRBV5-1,TGCGCCAGCAGCTTGGGGGGAAAAAGCTCCTACAATGAGCAGTTCTTC,CASSLGGKSSYNEQFF
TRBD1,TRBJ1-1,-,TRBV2,TGTGCCAGCAGAGGGATGGGACAGTGGAACACTGAAGCTTTCTTT,CASRGMGQWNTEAFF
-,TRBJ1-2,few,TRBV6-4,TGTGCCAGCAGTGACCCGCCGGGGAACTATGGCTACACCTTC,CASSDPPGNYGYTF
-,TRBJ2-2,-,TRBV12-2,TGTGCAAGTCGCTTAAGGGTCAGGGGGCGAGAGGACACCGGGGAGCTGTTTTTT,CASRLRVRGREDTGELFF
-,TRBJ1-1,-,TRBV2,TGTGCCAGCAGTTCCCCAGGTCGGATGAGGAACACTGAAGCTTTCTTT,CASSSPGRMRNTEAFF
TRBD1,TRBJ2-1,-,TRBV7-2,TGTGCCAGCAGTTGGGACAGGGGTCCCTACAATGAGCAGTTCTTC,CASSWDRGPYNEQFF
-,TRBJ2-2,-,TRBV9,TGTGCCAGCAGCGTAGCTACGTTCGGGGAGCTGTTTTTT,CASSVATFGELFF
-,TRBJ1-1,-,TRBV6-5,TGTGCCACCAGGCGCACAGGGACTAACACTGAAGCTTTCTTT,CATRRTGTNTEAFF
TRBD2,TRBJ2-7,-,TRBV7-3,TGTGCCAGCAGCCCAGTCCCCGCCAGGGGAAATAGCGGGAGACGATTCTCCTACGAGCAGTACTTC,CASSPVPARGNSGRRFSYEQYF
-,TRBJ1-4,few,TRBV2,TGTGCCAGCAGTGACAGTCCAGGAAAACTGTTTTTT,CASSDSPGKLFF
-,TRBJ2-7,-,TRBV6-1,TGTGCCATCGGGGGACTGCACTACGAGCAGTACTTC,CAIGGLHYEQYF
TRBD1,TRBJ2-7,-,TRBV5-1,TGCGCCAGCAGCTTGACCGGGACAGGGATTCCCTACGAGCAGTACTTC,CASSLTGTGIPYEQYF
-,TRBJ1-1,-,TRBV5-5,TGTGCCAGCAGCAGCAGGTCGAACACTGAAGCTTTCTTT,CASSSRSNTEAFF
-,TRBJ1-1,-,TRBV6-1,TGTGCCAGCAGTGTCGGAGGGAACACTGAAGCTTTCTTT,CASSVGGNTEAFF
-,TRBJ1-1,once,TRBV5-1,TGCGCCAGCAGGGACAGCCAGAACACTGAAGCTTTCTTT,CASRDSQNTEAFF
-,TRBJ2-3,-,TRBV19,TGTGCCAGTAGCCACCCTCCAGGGGCGAGCACAGATACGCAGTATTTT,CASSHPPGASTDTQYF
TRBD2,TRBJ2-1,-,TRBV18,TGTGCCAGCTCTCAACAGCGGGAGCCCTCGAATGAGCAGTTCTTC,CASSQQREPSNEQFF
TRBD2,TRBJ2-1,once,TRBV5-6,TGTGCCAGCAGCTCGACTAGCGGGAGCTACAATGAGCAGTTCTTC,CASSSTSGSYNEQFF
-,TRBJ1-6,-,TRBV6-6,TGTGCCAGCAGTTACTGGGACCCAGGGAGAAATTCACCCCTCCACTTT,CASSYWDPGRNSPLHF
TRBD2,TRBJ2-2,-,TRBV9,TGTGCCAGCAGCGTAGCTAGCGGGAGAAGGGTCGGGGAGCTGTTTTTT,CASSVASGRRVGELFF